The entry below gives a single TCR beta chain sequence along with its context. Its antigen is still unknown. Next came a second PCR, run for about 6 to 11 cycles, which used a sample-barcoded 5' primer along with a J-beta primer mix. Each cDNA molecule received a tag from a template-switch adaptor that had 12 random nucleotides. Via MiXCR, TCRdb re-called the 5' RACE reads, giving one row per CDR3 protein. The table includes around 1,800,000 distinct CDR3 sequences, about 39% detected once. Healthy individuals of Caucasian origin from Russia, aged roughly 6 to 95, served as donors. No fewer than 6 micrograms of total RNA were isolated from every sample. The CDR3 consists of 14 residues. V dropped 3 bases and J dropped 2 bases, with 9 bases sitting between them. This record belongs to a study of blood T cells in healthy people across ages. General study points: TCR beta diversity tracked closely with naive T cell percentage.

The sample consisted of blood. This clonotype was obtained from a human donor in good health. The J gene is TRBJ2-3, the V gene TRBV12-3 or TRBV12-4, with D tentatively TRBD1 (5 bases). CDR3 region: CASSFGRVTDTQYF. The CDR3 DNA reads TGTGCCAGCAGTTTCGGCAGGGTCACAGATACGCAGTATTTT.